This TCR beta chain derives from a study of beta chain features in type 1 diabetes. Whole-study findings and limits: Moderate but significant shortening of TCRB CDR3s was recorded in all four CD4+ subsets from Type 1 diabetes patients.

The germline V gene has CDR1 MNHEY and CDR2 SVGAGI. The CDR3 extends over 14 amino acids. This clone was seen only a few times. Antigen specificity is unknown. An end of the junction differs from the germline gene, which may be a read error. The investigators reverse transcribed all of the isolated RNA, so they sequenced expressed TCRB transcripts. Using immunoSEQ multiplex PCR, the repertoire was profiled, and TCRdb retains in-frame clones only, with some absent. The sample shows 300,000 to 450,000 clones, around a tenth of them seen only once. The sample comprised central memory CD4+ T cells from blood. V and J are TRBV6-5 and TRBJ2-5, with 11 bases aligning to TRBD2. This TCR derives from a man aged 25-40 years with type 1 diabetes. The CDR3 DNA reads as TGTGCCATCAGTGAGGGGACTAGCGGAGAGACCCAGTACTTC. It is translated as CAISEGTSGETQYF.